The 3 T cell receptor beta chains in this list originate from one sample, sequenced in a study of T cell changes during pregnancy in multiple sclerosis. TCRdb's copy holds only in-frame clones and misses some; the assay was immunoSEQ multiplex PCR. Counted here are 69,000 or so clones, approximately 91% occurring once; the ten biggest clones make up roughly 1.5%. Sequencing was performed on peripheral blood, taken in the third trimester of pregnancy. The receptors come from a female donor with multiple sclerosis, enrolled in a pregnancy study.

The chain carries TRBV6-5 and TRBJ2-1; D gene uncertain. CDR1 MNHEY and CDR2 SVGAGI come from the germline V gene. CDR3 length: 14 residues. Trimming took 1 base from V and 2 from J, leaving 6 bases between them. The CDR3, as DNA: TGTGCCAGCAGTTACTATCCCACCTACAATGAGCAGTTCTTC. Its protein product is CASSYYPTYNEQFF.

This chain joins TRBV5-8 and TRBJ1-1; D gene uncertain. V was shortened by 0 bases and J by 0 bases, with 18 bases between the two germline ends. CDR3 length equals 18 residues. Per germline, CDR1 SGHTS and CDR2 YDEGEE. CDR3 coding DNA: TGTGCCAGCAGCTTGGTTGGGCAGGAGGAGATCATGAACACTGAAGCTTTCTTT. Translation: CASSLVGQEEIMNTEAFF.

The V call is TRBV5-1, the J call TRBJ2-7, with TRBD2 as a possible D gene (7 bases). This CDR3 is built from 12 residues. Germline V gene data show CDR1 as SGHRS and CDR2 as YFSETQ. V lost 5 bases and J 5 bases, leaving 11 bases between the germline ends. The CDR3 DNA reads TGCGCCAGCAGACCCGGGGGGCACGAGCAGTACTTC. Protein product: CASRPGGHEQYF.